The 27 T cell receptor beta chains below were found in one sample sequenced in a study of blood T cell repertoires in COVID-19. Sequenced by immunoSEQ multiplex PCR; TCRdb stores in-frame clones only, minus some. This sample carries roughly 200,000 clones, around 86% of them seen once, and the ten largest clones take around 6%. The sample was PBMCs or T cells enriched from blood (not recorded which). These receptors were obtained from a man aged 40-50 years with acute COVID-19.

CDR3 DNA sequence: TGCAGCGGAGGGGGAACTGAAGCTTTCTTT. Protein: CSGGGTEAFF. This chain uses TRBV29-1 with TRBJ1-1; tentative D call: TRBD1 (6 bases). V was clipped by 7 bases and J by 5 bases, with 8 bases between them. Germline lookup yields CDR1 SQVTM and CDR2 ANQGSEA. The CDR3 is 10 amino acids.

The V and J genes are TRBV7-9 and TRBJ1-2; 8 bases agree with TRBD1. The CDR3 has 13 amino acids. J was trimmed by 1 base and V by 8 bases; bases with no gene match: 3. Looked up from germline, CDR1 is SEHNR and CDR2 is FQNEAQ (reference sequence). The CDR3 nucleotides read TGTGCCAGCGGCACAGGGGGTAACTATGGCTACACCTTC. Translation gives CASGTGGNYGYTF.

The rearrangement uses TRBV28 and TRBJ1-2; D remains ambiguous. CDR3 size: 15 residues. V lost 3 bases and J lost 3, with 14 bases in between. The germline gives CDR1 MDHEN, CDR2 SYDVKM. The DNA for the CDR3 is TGTGCCAGCAGTTTCCGAAGCCGCCCGTACTATGGCTACACCTTC. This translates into CASSFRSRPYYGYTF.

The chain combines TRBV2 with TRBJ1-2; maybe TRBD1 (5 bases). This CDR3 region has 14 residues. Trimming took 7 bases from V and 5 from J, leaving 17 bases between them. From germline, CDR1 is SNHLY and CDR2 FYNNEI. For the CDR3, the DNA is TGTGCCAGCAATGGAGGGGTTGGGCTTTATGGCTACACCTTC. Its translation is CASNGGVGLYGYTF.

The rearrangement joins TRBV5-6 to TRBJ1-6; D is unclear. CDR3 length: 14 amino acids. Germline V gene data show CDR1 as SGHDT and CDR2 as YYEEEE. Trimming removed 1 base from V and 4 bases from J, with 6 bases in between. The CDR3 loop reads CASSLRGYNSPLHF. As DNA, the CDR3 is TGTGCCAGCAGCTTGCGGGGATATAATTCACCCCTCCACTTT.

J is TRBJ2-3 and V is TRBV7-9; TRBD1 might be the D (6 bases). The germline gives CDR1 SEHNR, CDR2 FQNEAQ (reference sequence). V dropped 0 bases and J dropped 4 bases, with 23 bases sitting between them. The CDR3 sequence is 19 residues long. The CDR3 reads CASSLALYGTLGSADTQYF. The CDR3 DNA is TGTGCCAGCAGCTTAGCGCTCTATGGGACACTGGGATCAGCAGATACGCAGTATTTT.

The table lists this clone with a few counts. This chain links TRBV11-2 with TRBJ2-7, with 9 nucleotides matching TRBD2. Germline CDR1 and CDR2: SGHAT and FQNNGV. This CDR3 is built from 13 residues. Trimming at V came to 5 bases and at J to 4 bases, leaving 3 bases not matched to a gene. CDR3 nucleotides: TGTGCCAGCAGCCGTAGCGGGAGTTACGAGCAGTACTTC. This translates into CASSRSGSYEQYF. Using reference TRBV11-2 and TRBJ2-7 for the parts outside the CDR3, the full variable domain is EAGVAQSPRYKIIEKRQSVAFWCNPISGHATLYWYQQILGQGPKLLIQFQNNGVVDDSQLPKDRFSAERLKGVDSTLKIQPAKLEDSAVYLCASSRSGSYEQYFGPGTRLTVT.

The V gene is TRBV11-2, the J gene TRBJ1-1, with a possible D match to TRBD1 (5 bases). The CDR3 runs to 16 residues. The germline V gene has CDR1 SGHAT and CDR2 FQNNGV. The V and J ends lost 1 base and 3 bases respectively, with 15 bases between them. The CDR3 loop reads CASSLGFAGWDTEAFF. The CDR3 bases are TGTGCCAGCAGCTTAGGGTTTGCAGGGTGGGACACTGAAGCTTTCTTT. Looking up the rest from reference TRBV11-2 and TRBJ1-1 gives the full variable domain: EAGVAQSPRYKIIEKRQSVAFWCNPISGHATLYWYQQILGQGPKLLIQFQNNGVVDDSQLPKDRFSAERLKGVDSTLKIQPAKLEDSAVYLCASSLGFAGWDTEAFFGQGTRLTVV.

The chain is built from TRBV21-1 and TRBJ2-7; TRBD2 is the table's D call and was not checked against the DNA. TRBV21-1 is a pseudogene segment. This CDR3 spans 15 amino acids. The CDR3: CASSKNRGPTSGSSF. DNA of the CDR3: TGTGCCAGCAGCAAAAACAGGGGCCCCACTAGCGGGAGCTCCTTC.

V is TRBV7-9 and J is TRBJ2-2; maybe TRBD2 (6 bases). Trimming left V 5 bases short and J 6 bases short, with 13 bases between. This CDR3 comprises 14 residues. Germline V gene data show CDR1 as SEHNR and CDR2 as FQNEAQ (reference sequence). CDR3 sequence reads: CASSPLAGSGELFF. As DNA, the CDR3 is TGTGCCAGCAGCCCACTAGCAGGGTCCGGGGAGCTGTTTTTT.

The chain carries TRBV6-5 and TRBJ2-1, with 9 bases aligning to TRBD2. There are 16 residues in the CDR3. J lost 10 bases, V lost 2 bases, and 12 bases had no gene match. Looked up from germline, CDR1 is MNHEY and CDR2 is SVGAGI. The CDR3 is CASSYTPGGRASEQFF. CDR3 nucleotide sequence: TGTGCCAGCAGTTACACCCCTGGCGGGAGGGCCTCGGAGCAGTTCTTC.

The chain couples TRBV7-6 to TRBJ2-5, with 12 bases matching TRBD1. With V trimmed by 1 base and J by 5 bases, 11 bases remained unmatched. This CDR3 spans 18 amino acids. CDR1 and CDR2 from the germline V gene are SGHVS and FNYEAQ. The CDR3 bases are TGTGCCAGCAGCTTAGTCGGGGGACAGGGGGCGCGGCAGGAGACCCAGTACTTC. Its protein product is CASSLVGGQGARQETQYF.

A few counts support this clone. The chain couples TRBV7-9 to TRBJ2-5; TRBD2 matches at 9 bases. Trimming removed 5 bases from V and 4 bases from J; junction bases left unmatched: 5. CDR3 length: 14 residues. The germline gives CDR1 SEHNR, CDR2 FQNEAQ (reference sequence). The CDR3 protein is CASSISGSGETQYF. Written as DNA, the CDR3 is TGTGCCAGCAGCATTAGCGGGAGCGGAGAGACCCAGTACTTC. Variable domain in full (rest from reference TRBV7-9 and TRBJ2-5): DTGVSQNPRHKITKRGQNVTFRCDPISEHNRLYWYRQTLGQGPEFLTYFQNEAQLEKSRLLSDRFSAERPKGSFSTLEIQRTEQGDSAMYLCASSISGSGETQYFGPGTRLLVL.

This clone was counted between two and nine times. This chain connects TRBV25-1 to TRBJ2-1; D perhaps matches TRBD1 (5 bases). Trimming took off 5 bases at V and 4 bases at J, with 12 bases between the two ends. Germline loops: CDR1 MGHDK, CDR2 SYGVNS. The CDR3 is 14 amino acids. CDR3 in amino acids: CASSQGARYNEQFF. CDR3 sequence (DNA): TGTGCCAGCAGTCAAGGGGCAAGGTACAATGAGCAGTTCTTC.

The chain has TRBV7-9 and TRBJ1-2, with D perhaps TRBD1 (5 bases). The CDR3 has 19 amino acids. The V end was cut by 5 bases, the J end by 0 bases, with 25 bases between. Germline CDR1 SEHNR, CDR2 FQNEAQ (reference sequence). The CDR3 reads CASSLVVGSGGEANYGYTF. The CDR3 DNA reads TGTGCCAGCAGCCTCGTGGTGGGTTCAGGAGGGGAGGCTAACTATGGCTACACCTTC.

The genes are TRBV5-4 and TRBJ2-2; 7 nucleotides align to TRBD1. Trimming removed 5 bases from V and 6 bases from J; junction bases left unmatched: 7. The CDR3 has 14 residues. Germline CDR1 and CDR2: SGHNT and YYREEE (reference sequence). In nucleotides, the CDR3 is TGTGCCAGCAGGCGCGACAGGGACCCCGGGGAGCTGTTTTTT. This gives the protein CASRRDRDPGELFF.

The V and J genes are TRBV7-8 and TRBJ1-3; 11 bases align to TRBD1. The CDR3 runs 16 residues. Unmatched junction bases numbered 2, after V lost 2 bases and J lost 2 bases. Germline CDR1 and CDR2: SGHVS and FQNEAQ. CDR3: CASSLLDRGPGNTIYF. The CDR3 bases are TGTGCCAGCAGCTTACTGGACAGGGGGCCTGGAAACACCATATATTTT.

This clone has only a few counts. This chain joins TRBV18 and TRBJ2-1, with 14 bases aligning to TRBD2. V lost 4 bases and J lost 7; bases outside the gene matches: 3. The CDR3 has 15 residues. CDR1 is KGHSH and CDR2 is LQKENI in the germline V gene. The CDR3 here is CASSQGLAGENEQFF. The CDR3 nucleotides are TGTGCCAGCTCACAGGGACTAGCGGGAGAGAATGAGCAGTTCTTC.

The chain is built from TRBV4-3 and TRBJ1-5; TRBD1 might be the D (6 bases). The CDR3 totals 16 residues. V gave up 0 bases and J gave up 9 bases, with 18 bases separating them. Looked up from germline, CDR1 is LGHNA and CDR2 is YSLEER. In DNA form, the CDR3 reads TGCGCCAGCAGCCAAGATCATGGGGGGGCAGGTTCGCCCCAGCATTTT. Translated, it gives CASSQDHGGAGSPQHF.

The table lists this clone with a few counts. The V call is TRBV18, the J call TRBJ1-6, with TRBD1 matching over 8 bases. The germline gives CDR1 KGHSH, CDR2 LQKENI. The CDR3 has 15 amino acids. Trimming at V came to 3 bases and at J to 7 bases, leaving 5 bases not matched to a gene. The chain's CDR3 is CASSPEGQENSPLHF. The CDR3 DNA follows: TGTGCCAGCTCACCCGAGGGACAGGAAAATTCACCCCTCCACTTT.

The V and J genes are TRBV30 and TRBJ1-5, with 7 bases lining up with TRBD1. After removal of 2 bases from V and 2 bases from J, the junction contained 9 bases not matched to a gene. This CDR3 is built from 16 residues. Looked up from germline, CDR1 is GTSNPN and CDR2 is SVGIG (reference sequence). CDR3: CAWSRGGGEGNQPQHF. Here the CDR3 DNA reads TGTGCCTGGAGTCGAGGAGGGGGCGAGGGCAATCAGCCCCAGCATTTT.

In nucleotides, the CDR3 is TGTGCCAGCAGCCTACAGGGCCCCTACGAGCAGTACTTC. Residues: CASSLQGPYEQYF. The chain has TRBV12-3 or TRBV12-4 and TRBJ2-7; D possibly corresponds to TRBD1 (6 bases). This CDR3 region has 13 residues. The ends were cut back, 6 bases at V and 2 bases at J, with 11 bases in the middle.

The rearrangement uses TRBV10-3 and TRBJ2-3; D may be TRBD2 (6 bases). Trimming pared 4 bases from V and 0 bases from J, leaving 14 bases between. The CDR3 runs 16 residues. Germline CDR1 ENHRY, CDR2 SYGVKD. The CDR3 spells CAISGAEGLSTDTQYF. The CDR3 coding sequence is TGTGCCATCAGTGGCGCGGAGGGCCTCAGCACAGATACGCAGTATTTT.

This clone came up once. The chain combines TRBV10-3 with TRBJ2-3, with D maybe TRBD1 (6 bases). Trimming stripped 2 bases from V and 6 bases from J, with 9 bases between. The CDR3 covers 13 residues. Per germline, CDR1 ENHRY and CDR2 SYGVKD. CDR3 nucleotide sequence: TGTGCCATCAGTGAGGCTACAGGGGATACGCAGTATTTT. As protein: CAISEATGDTQYF.

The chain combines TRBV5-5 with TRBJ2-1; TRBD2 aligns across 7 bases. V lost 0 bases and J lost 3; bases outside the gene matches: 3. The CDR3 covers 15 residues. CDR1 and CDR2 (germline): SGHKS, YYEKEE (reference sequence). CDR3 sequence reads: CASSLAASGYNEQFF. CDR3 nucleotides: TGTGCCAGCAGCTTGGCGGCTAGCGGCTACAATGAGCAGTTCTTC.

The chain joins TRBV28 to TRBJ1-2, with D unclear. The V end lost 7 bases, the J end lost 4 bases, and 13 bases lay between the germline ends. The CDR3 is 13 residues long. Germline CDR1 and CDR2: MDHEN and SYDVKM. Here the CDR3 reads CASTPGPIYGYTF. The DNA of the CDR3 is TGTGCCAGCACTCCAGGCCCCATCTATGGCTACACCTTC.

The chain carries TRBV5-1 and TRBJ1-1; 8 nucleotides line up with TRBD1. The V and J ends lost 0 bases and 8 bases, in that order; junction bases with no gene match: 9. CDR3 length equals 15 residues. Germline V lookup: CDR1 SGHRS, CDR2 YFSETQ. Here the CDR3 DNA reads TGCGCCAGCAGCTTGGTATCTTTGGACAGGGAAGAAGCTTTCTTT. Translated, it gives CASSLVSLDREEAFF.